The 25 T cell receptor beta chains given below trace back to one sample, sequenced in a study of blood T cell repertoires in COVID-19. Using immunoSEQ multiplex PCR, the repertoire was profiled, and TCRdb retains in-frame clones only, with some absent. This sample has about 120,000 clones, with around 86% found just once. Sequencing used peripheral blood. These receptors were taken from a man older than 75 with acute or convalescent COVID-19.

The V gene is TRBV2, the J gene TRBJ2-5; the match to TRBD1 covers 7 bases. Germline trimming cut 4 bases from V and 2 bases from J; bases unmatched to any gene: 1. Germline V gene sequence: CDR1 SNHLY, CDR2 FYNNEI. CDR3 length equals 13 residues. The CDR3 region has the DNA TGTGCCAGCAGTGTGGACAGGCAAGAGACCCAGTACTTC. This codes for CASSVDRQETQYF. Filled out from reference TRBV2 and TRBJ2-5, the complete variable domain reads EPEVTQTPSHQVTQMGQEVILRCVPISNHLYFYWYRQILGQKVEFLVSFYNNEISEKSEIFDDQFSVERPDGSNFTLKIRSTKLEDSAMYFCASSVDRQETQYFGPGTRLLVL.

The chain joins TRBV6-5 to TRBJ2-1; D ambiguous. Between the trimmed V and J ends, which lost 4 bases and 7 bases, there was a span of 14 bases. CDR3 size: 14 residues. The germline gives CDR1 MNHEY, CDR2 SVGAGI. This chain's CDR3 is CASSSGPEVNEQFF. As DNA, the CDR3 is TGTGCCAGCAGTTCCGGCCCCGAGGTGAATGAGCAGTTCTTC.

Worth noting for this clone: Distinct nucleotide sequences in the sample also encode this CDR3. CDR3 loop: CASSSGQNYGYTF. The DNA for the CDR3 is TGCGCCAGCAGCTCGGGACAGAACTATGGCTACACCTTC. This chain links TRBV5-1 with TRBJ1-2; TRBD1 matches at 7 bases. Germline V gene data show CDR1 as SGHRS and CDR2 as YFSETQ. CDR3 length: 13 residues. The junction had 1 base not matched to a gene; V was cut back by 3 bases and J by 2 bases.

The chain is built from TRBV2 and TRBJ2-7; TRBD2 might be the D (7 bases). The CDR3 is made up of 15 amino acids. Germline CDR1 SNHLY, CDR2 FYNNEI. V was trimmed by 1 base and J by 4 bases, leaving 14 bases between them. CDR3 region: CASSEVGGHWYEQYF. The CDR3 DNA is TGTGCCAGCAGTGAAGTCGGGGGGCATTGGTACGAGCAGTACTTC. Full variable domain (rest looked up from reference TRBV2 and TRBJ2-7): EPEVTQTPSHQVTQMGQEVILRCVPISNHLYFYWYRQILGQKVEFLVSFYNNEISEKSEIFDDQFSVERPDGSNFTLKIRSTKLEDSAMYFCASSEVGGHWYEQYFGPGTRLTVT.

This clone appeared a single time. The chain has TRBV18 and TRBJ1-1; the D gene is possibly TRBD1 (5 bases). This CDR3 is 14 amino acids long. Per germline, CDR1 KGHSH and CDR2 LQKENI. Trimming removed 0 bases from V and 3 bases from J, with 8 bases in between. The CDR3 DNA sequence: TGTGCCAGCTCACCACCGTCGGGGGACACTGAAGCTTTCTTT. The encoded protein is CASSPPSGDTEAFF.

The V and J genes are TRBV6-6 and TRBJ1-5, with D maybe TRBD1 (5 bases). Germline V lookup: CDR1 MNHNY, CDR2 SVGAGI (reference sequence). The CDR3 loop spans 16 amino acids. V shed 1 base and J shed 0 bases, with 10 bases lying between them. The CDR3 protein is CASSYLGGYSNQPQHF. Here the CDR3 DNA reads TGTGCCAGCAGTTACTTGGGGGGGTATAGCAATCAGCCCCAGCATTTT.

The CDR3, as DNA: TGCGCCAGCAGCTTCGATAACAGGGGCGGACAGCCCCAGCATTTT. It encodes CASSFDNRGGQPQHF. V and J are TRBV5-1 and TRBJ1-5, with TRBD1 identical over 7 bases. CDR3 length: 15 amino acids. Germline trimming cut 2 bases from V and 7 bases from J; bases unmatched to any gene: 9. CDR1 is SGHRS and CDR2 is YFSETQ in the germline V gene.

The chain has TRBV5-1 and TRBJ2-3; 7 positions agree with TRBD2. Germline CDR1 reads SGHRS; CDR2 reads YFSETQ. The CDR3 is made up of 16 amino acids. With V trimmed by 6 bases and J by 1 base, 11 bases remained unmatched. CDR3 in amino acids: CASTLDGGSGTDTQYF. CDR3 DNA: TGCGCCAGCACCCTAGACGGCGGGAGCGGCACAGATACGCAGTATTTT.

The chain joins TRBV5-4 to TRBJ2-2; TRBD1 matches at 9 bases. CDR1 is SGHNT and CDR2 is YYREEE in the germline V gene (reference sequence). The V gene end was trimmed by 4 bases and the J gene end by 2 bases; junction bases not matched to a gene: 3. The CDR3 runs 15 residues. CDR3 DNA: TGTGCCAGCAGCCTGGGACAGGGAAACACCGGGGAGCTGTTTTTT. Protein sequence: CASSLGQGNTGELFF.

The rearrangement joins TRBV18 to TRBJ1-4; tentatively, D is TRBD1 (5 bases). There are 16 residues in the CDR3. V lost 4 bases, J lost 0 bases, and 12 bases lay in between. The germline CDR1 and CDR2 sequences are KGHSH and LQKENI. In DNA, the CDR3 is TGTGCCAGCTCACTCACAGGAATACCAACTAATGAAAAACTGTTTTTT. Translation gives CASSLTGIPTNEKLFF.

This rearrangement joins TRBV4-3 to TRBJ2-4, with 10 positions matching TRBD2. CDR1 is LGHNA and CDR2 is YSLEER in the germline V gene. The trim removed 0 bases at V and 0 bases at J, leaving 8 bases unmatched. The CDR3 loop spans 19 amino acids. This CDR3 reads CASSQDLLAGEKAKNIQYF. CDR3 DNA sequence: TGCGCCAGCAGCCAAGATCTCCTAGCGGGAGAGAAAGCCAAAAACATTCAGTACTTC.

The rearrangement uses TRBV6-5 and TRBJ2-5; tentative D call: TRBD1 (6 bases). CDR3 length: 15 residues. The V gene lost 4 bases and the J gene lost 5 bases, with 17 bases spanning the gap. Germline V gives CDR1 MNHEY, CDR2 SVGAGI. DNA of the CDR3: TGTGCCAGCAGTTTCGGGACAAAACGAAGGGAGACCCAGTACTTC. It is translated as CASSFGTKRRETQYF.

The chain recombines TRBV9 with TRBJ1-3; perhaps TRBD1 as D (6 bases). V was trimmed by 0 bases and J by 2 bases, leaving 18 bases between them. The length of the CDR3 is 18 residues. Germline CDR1 is SGDLS and CDR2 is YYNGEE. CDR3 region: CASSVAPDAGEAGNTIYF. The CDR3 coding sequence is TGTGCCAGCAGCGTAGCGCCCGACGCAGGGGAAGCTGGAAACACCATATATTTT.

There are a few counts of this clone. Other DNA sequences in the sample encode the same CDR3. This chain uses TRBV7-9 with TRBJ2-3; 9 bases agree with TRBD2. After removal of 3 bases from V and 1 base from J, the junction contained 2 bases not matched to a gene. The CDR3 loop spans 15 amino acids. Germline-derived CDR1 and CDR2 are SEHNR and FQNEAQ (reference sequence). CDR3 in DNA: TGTGCCAGCAGCTTGGGACTAGCTGGCACAGATACGCAGTATTTT. Encoded protein: CASSLGLAGTDTQYF.

The J gene is TRBJ2-3, the V gene TRBV5-1; 7 bases map to TRBD2. The V gene end was trimmed by 2 bases and the J gene end by 1 base; junction bases not matched to a gene: 7. Per the germline V gene, CDR1 is SGHRS and CDR2 is YFSETQ. CDR3 length equals 16 residues. CDR3 amino acids: CASSLPLAGGTDTQYF. CDR3 DNA sequence: TGCGCCAGCAGCTTACCCTTGGCGGGGGGCACAGATACGCAGTATTTT.

The V call is TRBV27, the J call TRBJ2-7, with 10 bases aligning to TRBD1. V trimming: 5 bases; J trimming: 4 bases; junction bases outside the gene matches: 5. This CDR3 is 14 amino acids long. In germline, CDR1 is MNHEY, CDR2 SMNVEV (reference sequence). The chain's CDR3 is CASSTGTGEYEQYF. As DNA, the CDR3 is TGTGCCAGCAGTACTGGGACAGGGGAATACGAGCAGTACTTC.

The chain uses TRBV12-3 or TRBV12-4 and TRBJ1-5; D may be TRBD1 (6 bases). This CDR3 has 12 residues. V lost 8 bases and J 4 bases, leaving 9 bases between the germline ends. The CDR3, as DNA: TGTGCCAGCTATACAGGGAATCAGCCCCAGCATTTT. Its translation is CASYTGNQPQHF.

In its sample, this clone was seen a few times. The rearrangement joins TRBV11-2 to TRBJ2-2; D is unclear. Germline CDR1 is SGHAT and CDR2 is FQNNGV. Trimming pared 3 bases from V and 7 bases from J, leaving 9 bases between. The CDR3 length is 13 residues. CDR3 sequence reads: CASSFSENGELFF. The CDR3 DNA reads TGTGCCAGCAGCTTTAGTGAAAACGGGGAGCTGTTTTTT.

The J gene is TRBJ2-1, the V gene TRBV9; 7 bases map to TRBD1. The germline gives CDR1 SGDLS, CDR2 YYNGEE. The CDR3 is 15 amino acids. The ends lost 4 bases at V and 0 bases at J; junction bases unmatched: 4. The chain's CDR3 is CASSTRDSSYNEQFF. CDR3 nucleotide sequence: TGTGCCAGCAGCACCCGGGACAGCTCCTACAATGAGCAGTTCTTC.

The chain is built from TRBV30 and TRBJ1-5; TRBD1 matches 9 bases. J lost 3 bases, V lost 5 bases, and 5 bases had no gene match. The V gene's germline CDR1 is GTSNPN and CDR2 SVGIG (reference sequence). The CDR3 has 14 amino acids. This CDR3 reads CAWGGQGPNQPQHF. In DNA form, the CDR3 reads TGTGCCTGGGGGGGACAGGGTCCCAATCAGCCCCAGCATTTT.

CDR3 DNA sequence: TGTGCCAGCAGCCCTGATCCGAGGCAGCCTGAAGCTTTCTTT. Protein product: CASSPDPRQPEAFF. This chain uses TRBV21-1 with TRBJ1-1. TRBV21-1 is a listed pseudogene. The CDR3 sequence is 14 residues long.

The rearrangement joins TRBV4-3 to TRBJ2-1, with a tentative D call TRBD2 (5 bases). V was pared by 4 bases and J by 0 bases, with 10 bases between. The CDR3 totals 15 residues. Germline lookup yields CDR1 LGHNA and CDR2 YSLEER. The CDR3 is CASSLEGSSYNEQFF. The CDR3 region has the DNA TGCGCCAGCAGCCTCGAGGGTAGCTCCTACAATGAGCAGTTCTTC.

The chain employs TRBV18 and TRBJ2-7; 9 bases align to TRBD2. V lost 0 bases, J lost 4 bases, and 7 bases stayed unmatched. Germline CDR1 KGHSH, CDR2 LQKENI. This CDR3 is 16 amino acids long. CDR3 region: CASSPPVREGPYEQYF. CDR3 coding DNA: TGTGCCAGCTCACCACCGGTGCGGGAGGGCCCGTACGAGCAGTACTTC.

The rearrangement uses TRBV6-5 and TRBJ1-2, with TRBD1 matching over 7 bases. The CDR3 has 16 amino acids. The germline gives CDR1 MNHEY, CDR2 SVGAGI. After removal of 2 bases from V and 0 bases from J, the junction contained 6 bases not matched to a gene. The CDR3 loop reads CASSYTRDSSNYGYTF. The CDR3 DNA reads as TGTGCCAGCAGTTACACCCGGGACAGTTCTAACTATGGCTACACCTTC.

A single count supports this clone. This chain links TRBV4-3 with TRBJ1-4; D remains ambiguous. The V gene's germline CDR1 is LGHNA and CDR2 YSLEER. This CDR3 has 14 amino acids. V lost 6 bases to trimming and J lost 0 bases, with 8 bases between them. In DNA, the CDR3 is TGCGCCAGCAGTCTGACTGCAACTAATGAAAAACTGTTTTTT. Amino acids: CASSLTATNEKLFF.